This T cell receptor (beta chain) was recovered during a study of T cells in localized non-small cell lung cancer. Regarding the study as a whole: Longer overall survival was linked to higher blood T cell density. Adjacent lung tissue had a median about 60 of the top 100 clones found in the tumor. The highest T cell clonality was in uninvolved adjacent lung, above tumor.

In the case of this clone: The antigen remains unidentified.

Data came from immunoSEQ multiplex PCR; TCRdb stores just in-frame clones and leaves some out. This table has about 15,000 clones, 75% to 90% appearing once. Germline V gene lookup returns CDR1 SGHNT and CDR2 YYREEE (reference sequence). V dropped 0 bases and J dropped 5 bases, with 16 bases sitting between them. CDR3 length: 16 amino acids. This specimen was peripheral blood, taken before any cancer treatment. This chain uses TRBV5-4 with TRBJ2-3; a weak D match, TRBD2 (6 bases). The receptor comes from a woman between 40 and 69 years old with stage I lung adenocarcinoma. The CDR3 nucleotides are TGTGCCAGCAGCTTGGAAGGAGGCTACGGGAGAGATACGCAGTATTTT. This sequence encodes CASSLEGGYGRDTQYF.